This T cell receptor beta chain came from a study of blood T cell repertoires in COVID-19. Whole-study context: Samples of COVID-19 (acute and convalescent) were obtained from the United States, Italy and Spain. PBMCs, B-cell-depleted T cells, or T cells were the source of the cDNA or gDNA that made up the material.

Per germline, CDR1 SNHLY and CDR2 FYNNEI. V was clipped by 6 bases and J by 0 bases, with 12 bases between them. The CDR3 loop spans 14 amino acids. Authors' methods: Amplified reference gene primers provided the basis for estimating nucleated cell counts. Sequenced by immunoSEQ multiplex PCR; TCRdb stores in-frame clones only, minus some. V and J calls and clone size are as listed in that table; D and trimming were resolved from the DNA. The sample comprises approximately 26,000 clones, approximately 77% of which are singletons, and roughly 34% rests with the top ten. The sequence was collected from a human donor in a cohort sampled during active COVID-19. V is TRBV2 and J is TRBJ2-7; D is possibly TRBD1 (6 bases). The source material was peripheral blood. In nucleotides, the CDR3 is TGTGCCAGCAGGGGCGACAGGAACTCCTACGAGCAGTACTTC. It is translated as CASRGDRNSYEQYF.